This T cell receptor beta chain derives from a study of shared clonotypes between healthy human individuals. General study points: Limitation of the genetic and exposure-history diversity represented came from the few donors.

Donors had no recently reported acute infections or vaccinations and were HIV-negative. On this clone itself: Its cognate antigen is unknown.

Each cell subset's genomic DNA was divided evenly among several immunoSEQ plates. Generated by immunoSEQ multiplex PCR, the TCRdb table keeps only in-frame clones and is missing some. The table has around 510,000 clones, roughly four fifths seen once; the top ten hold around 13%. With 5 bases removed from V and 7 bases from J, the gap between germline ends came to 18 bases. Germline V CDR1 and CDR2: SQVTM, ANQGSEA. CDR3 size: 13 residues. The rearrangement uses TRBV29-1 and TRBJ2-7, with D possibly called TRBD1 or TRBD2 (5 bases each). The clonotype was recovered from a woman in her 40s in good health. Some clones in this sample may be carry-over from other donors' samples. Source material: PBMCs. CDR3 loop: CSVCWGPGLEQYF. The CDR3 DNA follows: TGCAGCGTTTGCTGGGGACCAGGGTTGGAGCAGTACTTC.